One and the same sample provided the 19 T cell receptor beta chains below, sequenced in a study of blood T cell repertoires in COVID-19. Only in-frame clones appear in the TCRdb table, and some are missing; sequencing was by immunoSEQ multiplex PCR. This sample carries around 320,000 clones, roughly 86% of them seen once, and the ten largest clones take 2.9%. The specimen was PBMCs or T cells enriched from blood (not recorded which). The receptors come from a woman aged 50 to 60 who had been exposed to COVID-19.

As DNA, the CDR3 is TGTGCCAGCAGCCCTGGGACAGGGTTATCCTACGAGCAGTACTTC. It encodes CASSPGTGLSYEQYF. The chain is built from TRBV28 and TRBJ2-7, with 9 positions matching TRBD1. The CDR3 extends over 15 amino acids. V lost 6 bases, J lost 1 base, and 7 bases stayed unmatched. The germline V gene has CDR1 MDHEN and CDR2 SYDVKM.

The rearrangement uses TRBV5-1 and TRBJ1-1; 7 nucleotides agree with TRBD1. V was clipped by 3 bases and J by 11 bases; unmatched bases: 10. Germline V lookup: CDR1 SGHRS, CDR2 YFSETQ. The CDR3 extends over 13 amino acids. The CDR3 is CASSSGGGTVAFF. Here the CDR3 DNA reads TGCGCCAGCAGCTCTGGAGGGGGGACAGTTGCTTTCTTT.

CDR3 nucleotide sequence: TGCGCCAGCAGAATGCGTTTCCAGGACACTGAAGCTTTCTTT. Translated, it gives CASRMRFQDTEAFF. The rearrangement links TRBV4-1 to TRBJ1-1; D is ambiguous. Germline V gene data show CDR1 as MGHRA and CDR2 as YSYEKL. Trimming took 6 bases from V and 3 from J, leaving 14 bases between them. The CDR3 length is 14 residues.

J is TRBJ1-2 and V is TRBV6-2 or TRBV6-3; 7 positions match TRBD1. Germline values: CDR1 MNHEY, CDR2 SVGEGT. This CDR3 has 13 amino acids. Unmatched junction bases numbered 7, after V lost 4 bases and J lost 8 bases. Here the CDR3 reads CASSSDRDVGYTF. CDR3 nucleotides: TGTGCCAGCAGTTCCGACAGGGACGTGGGCTACACCTTC.

The rearrangement uses TRBV4-1 and TRBJ2-5; a possible D gene is TRBD2 (6 bases). Trimming stripped 4 bases from V and 2 bases from J, with 11 bases between. The CDR3 length is 14 residues. Germline V lookup: CDR1 MGHRA, CDR2 YSYEKL. This CDR3 reads CASSLAGLQETQYF. DNA for the CDR3: TGCGCCAGCAGCCTGGCGGGACTTCAAGAGACCCAGTACTTC.

Details on this clone: Mismatch with germline at one junction end may stem from a read error. This chain links TRBV19 with TRBJ2-7; tentative D call: TRBD1 (6 bases). In germline, CDR1 is LNHDA, CDR2 SQIVND (reference sequence). This CDR3 spans 12 amino acids. For the CDR3, the DNA is TGTGCCAGCAGTAAGACAGGCTACGAGCAGTACTTC. Protein product: CASSKTGYEQYF.

The V call is TRBV19, the J call TRBJ2-7; weak D call: TRBD2 (5 bases). Germline lookup yields CDR1 LNHDA and CDR2 SQIVND (reference sequence). CDR3 length equals 14 residues. V was shortened by 4 bases and J by 4 bases, with 14 bases between the two germline ends. The CDR3 loop is CASSKRSSAYEQYF. CDR3 DNA sequence: TGTGCCAGTAGTAAGAGAAGTAGCGCTTACGAGCAGTACTTC.

The V gene is TRBV20-1, the J gene TRBJ2-2; 8 positions agree with TRBD1. Germline-derived CDR1 and CDR2 are DFQATT and SNEGSKA (reference sequence). The CDR3 spans 13 residues. The V and J ends lost 3 bases and 7 bases, in that order; junction bases with no gene match: 4. The DNA of the CDR3 is TGCAGTGCTAGTCAGGGGGCGGGCGGGGAGCTGTTTTTT. It is translated as CSASQGAGGELFF.

For this clone: The same CDR3 also results from other DNA sequences found in this sample. The chain combines TRBV18 with TRBJ1-5; D may be TRBD1 (5 bases). The CDR3 loop spans 15 amino acids. The germline V gene has CDR1 KGHSH and CDR2 LQKENI. V lost 0 bases, J lost 2 bases, and 8 bases lay in between. The CDR3 region has the DNA TGTGCCAGCTCACCACCGGGGCAGGGCAATCAGCCCCAGCATTTT. Protein product: CASSPPGQGNQPQHF.

The chain has TRBV28 and TRBJ1-1; D unclear. This CDR3 has 14 amino acids. The V gene lost 2 bases and the J gene lost 1 base, with 8 bases spanning the gap. From germline, CDR1 is MDHEN and CDR2 SYDVKM. CDR3 protein: CASSLTAKNTEAFF. CDR3 DNA: TGTGCCAGCAGTTTAACAGCCAAGAACACTGAAGCTTTCTTT.

This clone was seen only once. The V and J genes are TRBV20-1 and TRBJ1-5, with TRBD1 matching 7 bases. Germline CDR1 is DFQATT and CDR2 is SNEGSKA (reference sequence). The CDR3 spans 13 residues. V lost 3 bases and J lost 6; bases outside the gene matches: 5. The CDR3 nucleotides read TGCAGTGCTAGTAGGACAGGAACTCAGCCCCAGCATTTT. This gives the protein CSASRTGTQPQHF.

The DNA of the CDR3 is TGTGCCAGCAGCCCCGGGTTCAGCTACGAGCAGTACTTC. Translation: CASSPGFSYEQYF. The rearrangement uses TRBV28 and TRBJ2-7, with D unresolved. CDR3 length: 13 amino acids. The V gene lost 6 bases and the J gene lost 3 bases, with 12 bases spanning the gap. Germline V CDR1 and CDR2: MDHEN, SYDVKM.

The rearrangement uses TRBV25-1 and TRBJ1-2, with a possible D match to TRBD1 (5 bases). With 3 bases removed from V and 3 bases from J, the gap between germline ends came to 17 bases. Germline V gene lookup returns CDR1 MGHDK and CDR2 SYGVNS. The CDR3 is 16 residues long. CDR3 coding DNA: TGTGCCAGCAGTGAGGGGGGGGAGGTTTCGCACTATGGCTACACCTTC. Translation gives CASSEGGEVSHYGYTF.

CDR3 amino acids: CASSFRVNTEAFF. In DNA form, the CDR3 reads TGCGCCAGCAGCTTTCGCGTGAACACTGAAGCTTTCTTT. J is TRBJ1-1 and V is TRBV5-1; D unresolved. The CDR3 loop spans 13 amino acids. Germline loops: CDR1 SGHRS, CDR2 YFSETQ. V lost 2 bases, J lost 0 bases, and 5 bases lay in between.

The chain joins TRBV6-5 to TRBJ2-2; tentatively, D is TRBD1 (6 bases). The CDR3 length is 11 residues. CDR1 and CDR2 from the germline V gene are MNHEY and SVGAGI. V was clipped by 8 bases and J by 5 bases, with 6 bases between them. The CDR3 bases are TGTGCCAGCGACAGGACCGGGGAGCTGTTTTTT. It translates to CASDRTGELFF.

The genes are TRBV6-1 and TRBJ1-3; no reliable D call. Trimming took off 3 bases at V and 1 base at J, with 7 bases between the two ends. Germline V gives CDR1 MNHNS, CDR2 SASEGT. The CDR3 is made up of 14 amino acids. The CDR3: CASSDTRSGNTIYF. CDR3 bases: TGTGCCAGCAGTGACACGAGATCTGGAAACACCATATATTTT.

The V and J genes are TRBV19 and TRBJ1-5, with TRBD1 identical over 7 bases. The germline V gene encodes CDR1 LNHDA and CDR2 SQIVND (reference sequence). There are 13 residues in the CDR3. J gave up 5 bases and V 5 bases, and 3 bases lay outside the gene matches. CDR3 residues: CASSSTGDQPQHF. Written as DNA, the CDR3 is TGTGCCAGTAGTTCAACAGGGGATCAGCCCCAGCATTTT.

CDR3 nucleotide sequence: TGTGCCAGCAGCTTGGGGGGAGGAAGGACTGAAGCTTTCTTT. It is translated as CASSLGGGRTEAFF. The genes are TRBV5-5 and TRBJ1-1; no firm D call. This CDR3 region has 14 residues. With 0 bases removed from V and 5 bases from J, the gap between germline ends came to 11 bases. Germline values: CDR1 SGHKS, CDR2 YYEKEE (reference sequence). Using reference TRBV5-5 and TRBJ1-1 for the parts outside the CDR3, the full variable domain is DAGVTQSPTHLIKTRGQQVTLRCSPISGHKSVSWYQQVLGQGPQFIFQYYEKEERGRGNFPDRFSARQFPNYSSELNVNALLLGDSALYLCASSLGGGRTEAFFGQGTRLTVV.

This clone has just one count. The rearrangement links TRBV9 to TRBJ2-3; D may be TRBD1 (6 bases). Trimming took off 0 bases at V and 6 bases at J, with 14 bases between the two ends. This CDR3 spans 15 amino acids. Germline V gene lookup returns CDR1 SGDLS and CDR2 YYNGEE. The CDR3 sequence: CASSVVSGQGDTQYF. The CDR3 nucleotides read TGTGCCAGCAGCGTAGTATCAGGCCAGGGGGATACGCAGTATTTT.